This is a list of T cell receptor beta chains from one sample in a study of T cell responses to AZD1222 COVID-19 vaccine. Some clones are missing from TCRdb's copy, which holds only in-frame ones; the method was immunoSEQ multiplex PCR. The table has about 64,000 clones, around 90% seen once. The material sequenced was peripheral blood, taken 28 days after the second dose of the MenACWY control vaccine. Receptors originate from an adult who received the MenACWY meningococcal vaccine as a control. Both conserved end residues are part of each CDR3. The order of the fields is clone size, J gene, D gene, V gene, CDR3 protein, CDR3 DNA. D genes are given only for firm matches. Rows may omit the clone size; those that give it use once, few, many or a size class.

NA TRBJ1-2 NA TRBV5-6 CASSFGVGYTF TGTGCCAGCAGCTTCGGGGTTGGCTACACCTTC
NA TRBJ2-5 NA TRBV30 CARGGGALETQYF TGTGCCCGAGGGGGAGGGGCGTTGGAGACCCAGTACTTC
NA TRBJ2-3 NA TRBV11-2 CASSGRSRVHGPDTQYF TGTGCCAGCAGCGGACGATCGCGGGTGCACGGCCCAGATACGCAGTATTTT
NA TRBJ1-6 NA TRBV28 CASSFRGHNSPLHF TGTGCCAGCAGTTTCCGTGGACACAATTCACCCCTCCACTTT
NA TRBJ1-2 NA TRBV11-1 CASSLNSGSGYTF TGTGCCAGCAGCCTTAATTCCGGCAGCGGCTACACCTTC
once TRBJ2-1 TRBD2 TRBV5-6 CASSSPLASGAGEQFF TGTGCCAGCAGCTCCCCTCTCGCTAGCGGGGCGGGTGAGCAGTTCTTC
NA TRBJ2-7 NA TRBV30 CAWSVLVAYPSYEQYF TGTGCCTGGAGTGTACTCGTCGCTTATCCCTCCTACGAGCAGTACTTC
NA TRBJ2-1 TRBD1 TRBV19 CASSMGNRGRSNEQFF TGTGCCAGTAGTATGGGGAACAGGGGAAGAAGCAATGAGCAGTTCTTC
NA TRBJ2-7 NA TRBV28 CASDNEGVGLGTKYEQYF TGTGCCAGCGATAACGAAGGGGTCGGGCTTGGGACGAAGTACGAGCAGTACTTC
NA TRBJ1-4 TRBD1 TRBV7-2 CASSSGQGWNEKLFF TGTGCCAGCAGCTCCGGACAGGGTTGGAATGAAAAACTGTTTTTT
NA TRBJ2-1 NA TRBV7-9 CASSLVQGANEQFF TGTGCCAGCAGCTTAGTGCAGGGAGCAAATGAGCAGTTCTTC
NA TRBJ2-5 NA TRBV10-2 CASSASSVRETQYF TGCGCCAGCAGTGCCTCTAGCGTCAGAGAGACCCAGTACTTC
NA TRBJ2-5 NA TRBV2 CASSSGRGGQETQYF TGTGCCAGCAGTTCCGGACGGGGCGGACAAGAGACCCAGTACTTC
NA TRBJ1-5 NA TRBV6-2/TRBV6-3 CASSYSIVVGEAGQPQHF TGTGCCAGCAGTTACTCGATCGTTGTTGGGGAAGCGGGTCAGCCCCAGCATTTT
NA TRBJ2-3 NA TRBV5-4 CASSSLGPTDTQYF TGTGCCAGCAGTTCCCTAGGGCCCACAGATACGCAGTATTTT
NA TRBJ2-7 NA TRBV3-1/TRBV3-2 CASSQNGLGEQYF TGTGCCAGCAGCCAGAATGGGCTAGGCGAGCAGTACTTC
once TRBJ1-2 NA TRBV6-2/TRBV6-3 CASSSLITGTGGYTF TGTGCCAGCAGTAGCCTTATCACAGGAACTGGTGGCTACACCTTC
NA TRBJ1-1 NA TRBV30 CAWRDLYGGMNTEAFF TGTGCCTGGAGGGACTTGTACGGGGGGATGAACACTGAAGCTTTCTTT
NA TRBJ2-6 TRBD1 TRBV18 CASSPGQVSSGANVLTF TGTGCCAGCTCACCAGGACAGGTATCCTCTGGGGCCAACGTCCTGACTTTC
NA TRBJ2-2 TRBD2 TRBV2 CASSQTSGSTGELFF TGTGCCAGCAGCCAGACTAGCGGTTCCACCGGGGAGCTGTTTTTT
NA TRBJ1-1 NA TRBV10-3 CAISLTEKNTEAFF TGTGCCATCAGTTTGACCGAGAAGAACACTGAAGCTTTCTTT
NA TRBJ1-1 NA TRBV6-5 CASGHRVNTEAFF TGTGCCAGTGGACATAGAGTGAACACTGAAGCTTTCTTT
NA TRBJ2-2 NA TRBV27 CASRLPNTGELFF TGTGCCAGCAGACTCCCCAATACCGGGGAGCTGTTTTTT
NA TRBJ2-1 TRBD1 TRBV29-1 CSAWTGAYNEQFF TGCAGCGCCTGGACAGGGGCCTACAATGAGCAGTTCTTC
few TRBJ1-3 NA TRBV19 CASSYPPGLLSGNTIYF TGTGCCAGTAGCTATCCCCCCGGACTCCTCTCTGGAAACACCATATATTTT
NA TRBJ1-1 NA TRBV3-1/TRBV3-2 CASSPIHYAEAFF TGTGCCAGCAGCCCAATCCATTACGCCGAAGCTTTCTTT
NA TRBJ2-7 TRBD1 TRBV5-1 CASSGGGQGSSYEQYF TGCGCCAGCAGTGGCGGCGGACAGGGGAGCTCCTACGAGCAGTACTTC
NA TRBJ1-2 NA TRBV20-1 CSASAGGGYTF TGCAGTGCTAGCGCGGGAGGAGGCTACACCTTC
NA TRBJ2-5 TRBD1 TRBV3-1/TRBV3-2 CASSQGTQGAEGETQYF TGTGCCAGCAGCCAAGGGACACAGGGGGCAGAGGGAGAGACCCAGTACTTC
once TRBJ2-7 TRBD2 TRBV7-9 CASQPRGGEQYF TGTGCCAGCCAACCCCGGGGGGGCGAGCAGTACTTC
once TRBJ2-3 NA TRBV9 CASSPMGISTDTQYF TGTGCCAGCAGTCCCATGGGGATTTCCACAGATACGCAGTATTTT
NA TRBJ2-2 NA TRBV11-2 CASSLDTGELFF TGTGCCAGCAGCTTAGACACCGGGGAGCTGTTTTTT
once TRBJ2-2 NA TRBV6-5 CASSYGGTGELFF TGTGCCAGCAGTTACGGGGGCACCGGGGAGCTGTTTTTT
NA TRBJ2-5 NA TRBV19 CASSTNREPYF TGTGCCAGTAGTACGAACCGGGAGCCCTACTTC
NA TRBJ1-5 NA TRBV30 CAWSSGSNQPQHF TGTGCCTGGAGTTCAGGGTCTAATCAGCCCCAGCATTTT
few TRBJ1-3 NA TRBV7-9 CASSGGTFGNTIYF TGTGCCAGCAGCGGCGGGACATTTGGAAACACCATATATTTT
NA TRBJ2-1 NA TRBV14 CASSRGPRANSYNEQFF TGTGCCAGCAGCCGAGGGCCCCGTGCTAACTCCTACAATGAGCAGTTCTTC